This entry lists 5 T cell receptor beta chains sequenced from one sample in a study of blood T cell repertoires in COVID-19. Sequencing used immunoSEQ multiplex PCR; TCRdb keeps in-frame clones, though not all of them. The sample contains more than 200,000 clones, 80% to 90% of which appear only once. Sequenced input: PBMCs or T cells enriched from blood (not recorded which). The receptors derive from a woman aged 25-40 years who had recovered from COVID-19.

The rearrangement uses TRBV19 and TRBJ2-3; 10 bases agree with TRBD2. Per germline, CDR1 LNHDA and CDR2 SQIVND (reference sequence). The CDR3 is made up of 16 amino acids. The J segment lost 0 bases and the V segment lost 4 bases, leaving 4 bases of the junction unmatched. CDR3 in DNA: TGTGCCAGTAGTAACCTAGCGGGAGTAAGCACAGATACGCAGTATTTT. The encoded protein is CASSNLAGVSTDTQYF.

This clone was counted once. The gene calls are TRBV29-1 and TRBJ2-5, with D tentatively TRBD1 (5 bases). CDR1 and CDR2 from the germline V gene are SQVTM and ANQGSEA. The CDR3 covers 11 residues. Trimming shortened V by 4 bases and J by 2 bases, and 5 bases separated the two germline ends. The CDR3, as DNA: TGCAGCGTTGGACAGCAAGAGACCCAGTACTTC. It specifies CSVGQQETQYF. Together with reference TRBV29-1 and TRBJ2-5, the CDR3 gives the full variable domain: SAVISQKPSRDICQRGTSLTIQCQVDSQVTMMFWYRQQPGQSLTLIATANQGSEATYESGFVIDKFPISRPNLTFSTLTVSNMSPEDSSIYLCSVGQQETQYFGPGTRLLVL.

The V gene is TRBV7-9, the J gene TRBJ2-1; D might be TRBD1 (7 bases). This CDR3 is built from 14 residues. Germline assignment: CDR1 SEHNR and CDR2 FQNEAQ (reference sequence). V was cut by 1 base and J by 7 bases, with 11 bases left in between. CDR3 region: CASSLGTGGNEQFF. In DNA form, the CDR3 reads TGTGCCAGCAGCTTAGGGACAGGAGGGAATGAGCAGTTCTTC.

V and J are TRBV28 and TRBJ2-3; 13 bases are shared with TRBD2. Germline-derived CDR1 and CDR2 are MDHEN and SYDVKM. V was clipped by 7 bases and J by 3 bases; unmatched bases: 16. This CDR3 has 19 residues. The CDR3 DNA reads TGTGCCAGCATCCATTTGGGGACTAGCGGGAAATTGTCTACAGATACGCAGTATTTT. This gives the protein CASIHLGTSGKLSTDTQYF.

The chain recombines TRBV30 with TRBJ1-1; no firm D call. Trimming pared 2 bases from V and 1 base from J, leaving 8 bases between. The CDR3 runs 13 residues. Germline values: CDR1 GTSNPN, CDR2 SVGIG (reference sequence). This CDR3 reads CAWSTQSNTEAFF. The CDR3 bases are TGTGCCTGGAGTACACAATCGAACACTGAAGCTTTCTTT.